This T cell receptor (beta chain) was retrieved from a study of Graves' ophthalmopathy and Graves' hyperthyroidism. This clonotype appeared a few times. As the template, RNA transcripts were used to amplify TCR beta CDR3 regions. Investigators did first-round RT-PCR with HTBI primers, then second-round multiplex PCR. TCRdb redid the calling of the multiplex PCR reads with MiXCR, one entry per CDR3 protein. This sample has 740,000 or so distinct CDR3 sequences, with 35% to 50% found just once. In germline, CDR1 is DFQATT, CDR2 SNEGSKA (reference sequence). The ends were cut back, 6 bases at V and 4 bases at J, with 16 bases in the middle. The CDR3 has 14 amino acids.

This receptor was taken from an adult man with Graves' ophthalmopathy. The specimen sequenced was peripheral blood. The chain has TRBV20-1 and TRBJ1-5, with a possible D match to TRBD1 (5 bases). This chain's CDR3 is CSAPREGRNQPQHF. The CDR3 DNA reads TGCAGTGCCCCCCGCGAGGGACGGAATCAGCCCCAGCATTTT.